The 23 T cell receptor beta chains below come from one sample, sequenced in a study of regulatory T cells in long-lasting Graves disease (dated by TCRdb to the early 2020s). The time point tag for this specimen amounts to: newly diagnosed GD, antithyroid drugs for less than 3 months. For both TCR sequencing and RNA sequencing, RNA was extracted from PBMCs in TRIzol. Library construction relied on multiplex PCR. Sequencing instrument: Illumina HiSeq 4000. TCR beta libraries were built with iRepertoire HTBI primers and Arm-PCR amplification of CDR3 regions. The raw public data were reprocessed by TCRdb itself: fastp quality trimming at Q25, MiXCR clonotype calling, in-frame beta chains only. Each entry is one CDR3 protein sequence, shown with its most common DNA and genes. The sample includes hundreds of thousands of distinct CDR3 sequences, with approximately 15% observed a single time. Roughly 27% of the sample lies in the top ten.

These data were likewise used in another study, on T cells in Graves' hyperthyroidism and ophthalmopathy.

The sample in question was peripheral blood mononuclear cells (PBMCs), obtained at new diagnosis, from a patient treated with antithyroid drugs. These receptors were obtained from a man aged 35 to 55 with Graves disease. Donor details come from another sample of the same person, matched by shared clones.

This clonotype showed up just a few times. This sequence joins TRBV12-3 or TRBV12-4 and TRBJ1-4; 8 bases fit TRBD1. V lost 5 bases and J lost 6; bases outside the gene matches: 5. This CDR3 region has 14 residues. The chain's CDR3 is CASSGQGGYEKLFF. CDR3 bases: TGTGCCAGCAGTGGACAGGGCGGCTATGAAAAACTGTTTTTT.

The chain couples TRBV15 to TRBJ2-3; TRBD2 matches 10 bases. The CDR3 runs to 17 residues. V dropped 0 bases and J dropped 5; count of bases not matched to a gene: 8. Germline V CDR1 and CDR2: LNHNV, YYDKDF (reference sequence). The CDR3 sequence: CATSRDRARLAGDTQYF. Here the CDR3 DNA reads TGTGCCACCAGCAGAGATCGGGCGCGACTAGCGGGAGATACGCAGTATTTT.

This clonotype was found many times. The gene calls are TRBV5-4 and TRBJ2-3; D possibly corresponds to TRBD2 (7 bases). The V end lost 3 bases, the J end lost 1 base, and 15 bases lay between the germline ends. Germline CDR1 reads SGHNT; CDR2 reads YYREEE (reference sequence). The CDR3 contains 16 residues. The CDR3 DNA reads as TGTGCCAGCAGCTGGGGGGGCAGGTTTGGCACAGATACGCAGTATTTT. Amino acid sequence: CASSWGGRFGTDTQYF.

This clonotype appeared a few times. The chain's CDR3 is CASSATGSNEQFF. DNA for the CDR3: TGTGCCAGCAGTGCGACAGGGTCCAATGAGCAGTTCTTC. The chain is built from TRBV25-1 and TRBJ2-1; 7 nucleotides line up with TRBD1. The CDR3 extends over 13 amino acids. Trimming took 4 bases from V and 6 from J; bases not matched to a gene: 3. Looked up from germline, CDR1 is MGHDK and CDR2 is SYGVNS.

This clonotype was detected ten times or more. The chain couples TRBV2 to TRBJ2-3; tentatively, D is TRBD1 (6 bases). CDR3 length equals 15 residues. Germline V gene sequence: CDR1 SNHLY, CDR2 FYNNEI. With 5 bases removed from V and 7 bases from J, the gap between germline ends came to 19 bases. The CDR3 region is CASSYRDTFGYTQYF. In DNA form, the CDR3 reads TGTGCCAGCAGTTACCGGGACACCTTCGGATATACGCAGTATTTT.

This clonotype was observed many times. The chain is built from TRBV7-8 and TRBJ2-7, with 10 bases aligning to TRBD1. In germline, CDR1 is SGHVS, CDR2 FQNEAQ. V lost 1 base and J lost 3; bases outside the gene matches: 3. The CDR3 has 15 residues. The CDR3 nucleotides read TGTGCCAGCAGCTTAGGACAGGGGGCGAACTACGAGCAGTACTTC. Protein sequence: CASSLGQGANYEQYF. Supplemented by reference TRBV7-8 and TRBJ2-7, the full variable domain reads GAGVSQSPRYKVAKRGQDVALRCDPISGHVSLFWYQQALGQGPEFLTYFQNEAQLDKSGLPSDRFFAERPEGSVSTLKIQRTQQEDSAVYLCASSLGQGANYEQYFGPGTRLTVT.

This clonotype has a count of ten or more. The CDR3 DNA sequence: TGCAGTGCTAGCGAGGGAAGGGGTACAGATACGCAGTATTTT. Translating gives CSASEGRGTDTQYF. The chain joins TRBV20-1 to TRBJ2-3, with D possibly being TRBD1 or TRBD2 (5 bases each). Trimming pared 3 bases from V and 3 bases from J, leaving 13 bases between. The CDR3 is 14 amino acids. Germline-derived CDR1 and CDR2 are DFQATT and SNEGSKA (reference sequence).

This clonotype was counted a single time. It differs at one base from a far larger clone, so likely a read error. The rearrangement links TRBV2 to TRBJ2-1; D uncertain. The CDR3 runs to 17 residues. CDR1 and CDR2 (germline): SNHLY, FYNNEI. V lost 5 bases and J 2 bases, leaving 19 bases between the germline ends. DNA of the CDR3: TGTGCCAGCAGTTTACCTCTTTGGCTAAGCCCCTACAATGAGCAGTTCTTC. It is translated as CASSLPLWLSPYNEQFF.

The table lists this clonotype with many counts. The chain recombines TRBV18 with TRBJ1-4, with TRBD1 identical over 9 bases. Germline V gene sequence: CDR1 KGHSH, CDR2 LQKENI. The CDR3 length is 16 residues. With V trimmed by 5 bases and J by 3 bases, 7 bases remained unmatched. CDR3 nucleotide sequence: TGTGCCAGCTCATCCGGGACAGGGAGTCCTAATGAAAAACTGTTTTTT. Its protein is CASSSGTGSPNEKLFF.

V gene TRBV28 combines with J gene TRBJ2-3, with D unresolved. V lost 3 bases and J 14 bases, leaving 15 bases between the germline ends. This CDR3 region has 12 residues. Looked up from germline, CDR1 is MDHEN and CDR2 is SYDVKM. CDR3 sequence reads: CASSFEHSTPYF. CDR3 sequence (DNA): TGTGCCAGCAGTTTTGAACACTCCACCCCGTATTTT.

The chain's CDR3 is CASSQFSGELFF. The CDR3 DNA reads as TGTGCCAGCAGCCAATTTTCCGGGGAGCTGTTTTTT. The V call is TRBV14, the J call TRBJ2-2; D is uncertain. The CDR3 spans 12 residues. Trimming pared 2 bases from V and 6 bases from J, leaving 4 bases between. Germline V gene data show CDR1 as SGHDN and CDR2 as FVKESK.

This clonotype was counted ten times or more. Here the CDR3 reads CSAITGPLGSNQPQHF. As DNA, the CDR3 is TGCAGTGCCATTACCGGGCCCCTCGGTTCTAATCAGCCCCAGCATTTT. The V call is TRBV20-1, the J call TRBJ1-5, with unresolved D. This CDR3 is 16 amino acids long. Trimming took off 6 bases at V and 4 bases at J, with 22 bases between the two ends. Germline loops: CDR1 DFQATT, CDR2 SNEGSKA (reference sequence).

This clonotype was counted at least ten times. The V and J genes are TRBV2 and TRBJ2-7; D could derive from TRBD1 or TRBD2 (5 bases each). CDR1 SNHLY and CDR2 FYNNEI come from the germline V gene. V lost 6 bases and J 7 bases, leaving 19 bases between the germline ends. This CDR3 region has 14 residues. CDR3: CASRTGTVTREQYF. CDR3 sequence (DNA): TGTGCCAGCAGGACCGGGACGGTGACGAGGGAGCAGTACTTC.

This clonotype appeared many times. The genes are TRBV11-2 and TRBJ2-3; D is unresolved. The CDR3 length is 17 residues. Germline V lookup: CDR1 SGHAT, CDR2 FQNNGV. Trimming stripped 3 bases from V and 4 bases from J, with 20 bases between. The CDR3 loop is CASSFGSLGFDADTQYF. In nucleotides, the CDR3 is TGTGCCAGCAGCTTTGGATCGTTGGGGTTCGACGCAGATACGCAGTATTTT.

There are many counts of this clonotype. This sequence joins TRBV27 and TRBJ1-6; D may be TRBD1 (5 bases). The CDR3 loop spans 12 amino acids. V lost 8 bases and J 10 bases, leaving 12 bases between the germline ends. The germline V gene has CDR1 MNHEY and CDR2 SMNVEV (reference sequence). Here the CDR3 reads CASQGVGSPLHF. DNA of the CDR3: TGTGCCAGCCAGGGCGTGGGGTCACCCCTCCACTTT.

In this sample, this clonotype turned up many times. V is TRBV12-3 or TRBV12-4 and J is TRBJ2-3; a weak D match, TRBD2 (5 bases). This CDR3 region has 13 residues. The germline V and J ends were trimmed by 6 bases and 4 bases, with 11 bases remaining between them. The CDR3 nucleotides are TGTGCCAGCAGGAAGGAAGCGGCAGATACGCAGTATTTT. Its translation: CASRKEAADTQYF.

This clonotype came up a few times. The rearrangement links TRBV15 to TRBJ2-3; 7 nucleotides line up with TRBD2. Germline loops: CDR1 LNHNV, CDR2 YYDKDF (reference sequence). Trimming took 2 bases from V and 5 from J; bases not matched to a gene: 4. This CDR3 has 14 amino acids. The CDR3 coding sequence is TGTGCCACCAGCAGACATAGCGGGCAAGATACGCAGTATTTT. Its protein is CATSRHSGQDTQYF. Using reference TRBV15 and TRBJ2-3 for the parts outside the CDR3, the full variable domain is DAMVIQNPRYQVTQFGKPVTLSCSQTLNHNVMYWYQQKSSQAPKLLFHYYDKDFNNEADTPDNFQSRRPNTSFCFLDIRSPGLGDTAMYLCATSRHSGQDTQYFGPGTRLTVL.

This clonotype was seen only a few times. For the CDR3, the DNA is TGTGCCAGCAGCTTTACGGGGGGGGGGAATGAGCAGTTCTTC. It translates to CASSFTGGGNEQFF. This sequence joins TRBV4-2 and TRBJ2-1; 8 nucleotides align to TRBD2. CDR3 length equals 14 residues. Germline CDR1 reads LGHNA; CDR2 reads YNFKEQ. The ends lost 5 bases at V and 7 bases at J; junction bases unmatched: 7.

At least ten counts were recorded for this clonotype. CDR3 protein: CAWSQDNSNQPQHF. DNA for the CDR3: TGTGCCTGGAGTCAGGACAACAGCAATCAGCCCCAGCATTTT. The chain joins TRBV30 to TRBJ1-5; maybe TRBD1 (5 bases). Germline CDR1 GTSNPN, CDR2 SVGIG (reference sequence). V lost 2 bases to trimming and J lost 1 base, with 9 bases between them. CDR3 length: 14 residues.

The table lists this clonotype with many counts. The chain joins TRBV29-1 to TRBJ1-1, with D perhaps matching TRBD1 (6 bases). Trimming shortened V by 5 bases and J by 5 bases, and 18 bases separated the two germline ends. This CDR3 contains 14 residues. Looked up from germline, CDR1 is SQVTM and CDR2 is ANQGSEA. The CDR3 reads CSVLFLSRGTEAFF. The CDR3 region has the DNA TGCAGCGTTCTCTTTCTGAGCAGGGGTACTGAAGCTTTCTTT.

In this sample, this clonotype turned up many times. This rearrangement joins TRBV27 to TRBJ2-1; 9 bases align to TRBD2. Germline V lookup: CDR1 MNHEY, CDR2 SMNVEV (reference sequence). The V segment lost 2 bases and the J segment 8 bases; nucleotides outside the gene matches: 7. The CDR3 has 15 amino acids. The CDR3 nucleotides read TGTGCCAGCAGTTTAGGGACTAGCAGGGCGTATGAGCAGTTCTTC. It encodes CASSLGTSRAYEQFF.

This clonotype appeared many times. J is TRBJ2-5 and V is TRBV6-1; D is unclear. The CDR3 contains 13 residues. Germline CDR1 and CDR2: MNHNS and SASEGT. V was clipped by 0 bases and J by 7 bases, with 9 bases between them. The CDR3: CASSEAYVGTQYF. In DNA form, the CDR3 reads TGTGCCAGCAGTGAAGCGTACGTGGGGACCCAGTACTTC.

This clonotype came up a few times. The V call is TRBV19, the J call TRBJ2-5; D is tentatively TRBD1 or TRBD2 (5 bases each). CDR1 and CDR2 (germline): LNHDA, SQIVND (reference sequence). Trimming shortened V by 2 bases and J by 5 bases, and 9 bases separated the two germline ends. This CDR3 region has 13 residues. The CDR3 spells CASSITGTETQYF. The CDR3 nucleotides are TGTGCCAGTAGTATAACGGGGACCGAGACCCAGTACTTC.